The source of this TCR beta chain is a study of T-cell reconstitution after alpha-beta-depleted transplantation in children. Comments on this clonotype: Its antigen is still unknown.

Study conclusions and caveats: Approximately two months post-transplant, alpha-beta T cells reportedly originated from several hundred expanded graft clones.

Unique molecular identifiers featured in how the TCRbeta library was prepared. TCRdb used MiXCR to reprocess the PCR reads, holding one entry per CDR3 protein. In the table there are hundreds of thousands of distinct CDR3 sequences, approximately 15% of which are singletons. CDR3 length equals 13 residues. Germline V CDR1 and CDR2: SEHNR, FQNEAQ (reference sequence). With 2 bases removed from V and 5 bases from J, the gap between germline ends came to 7 bases. The chain is built from TRBV7-9 and TRBJ2-1, with a tentative D call TRBD2 (6 bases). The sample was PBMCs, mostly from graft donor cells, taken 360 days after TCRalphabeta/CD19-depleted stem cell transplant. The receptor's source is a male patient aged 2-10 years who had a stem cell transplant for acute lymphoblastic leukemia, so the T cells may come from the graft donor. The CDR3 DNA sequence: TGTGCCAGCAGCTTACCTAGCGACAATGAGCAGTTCTTC. This encodes CASSLPSDNEQFF.